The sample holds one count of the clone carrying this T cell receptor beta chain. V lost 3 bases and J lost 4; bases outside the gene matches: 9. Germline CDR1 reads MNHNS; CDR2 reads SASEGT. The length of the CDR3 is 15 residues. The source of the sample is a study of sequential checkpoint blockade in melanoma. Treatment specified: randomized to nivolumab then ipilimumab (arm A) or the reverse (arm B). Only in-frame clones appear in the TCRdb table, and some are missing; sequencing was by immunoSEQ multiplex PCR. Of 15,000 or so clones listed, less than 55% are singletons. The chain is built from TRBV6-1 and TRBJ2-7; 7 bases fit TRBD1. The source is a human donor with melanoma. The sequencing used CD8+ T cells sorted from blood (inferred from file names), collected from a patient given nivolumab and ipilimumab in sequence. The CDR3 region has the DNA TGTGCCAGCAGTGATCGCACGGGACAGACTTACGAGCAGTACTTC. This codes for CASSDRTGQTYEQYF.